This TCR beta chain was obtained from a study of cytomegalovirus exposure and HLA in healthy donors. Sequenced by immunoSEQ multiplex PCR; TCRdb stores in-frame clones only, minus some. This table has approximately 39,000 clones, 90% to 95% appearing once. There are 16 residues in the CDR3. Germline V lookup: CDR1 SGHRS, CDR2 YFSETQ. The V and J ends lost 0 bases and 0 bases respectively, with 12 bases between them. This sequence joins TRBV5-1 and TRBJ1-1; TRBD1 is a possible D gene (6 bases). Input material: PBMCs. The receptor's source is a man aged 18 to 29 in good health and CMV-seronegative. The CDR3 DNA is TGCGCCAGCAGCTTGGACTGGCAGGGGTTGAACACTGAAGCTTTCTTT. It specifies CASSLDWQGLNTEAFF. Drawing the rest from reference TRBV5-1 and TRBJ1-1, the complete variable domain is KAGVTQTPRYLIKTRGQQVTLSCSPISGHRSVSWYQQTPGQGLQFLFEYFSETQRNKGNFPGRFSGRQFSNSRSEMNVSTLELGDSALYLCASSLDWQGLNTEAFFGQGTRLTVV.